These 3 T cell receptor beta chains were sequenced from one sample in a study of T cells expressing NK-cell markers. TCRdb re-called the 5' RACE reads and shows each CDR3 protein once, DNA omitted. The repertoire table contains about 440,000 distinct CDR3 sequences. Sample: blood T cells: a sorted CD56 or NKG2C T cell subset, CD4+ or CD8+ T cells, or bulk PBMC T cells (not recorded which). The receptors originated from a woman aged 18 to 75 in good health.

The chain links TRBV28 to TRBJ2-7. CDR1 MDHEN and CDR2 SYDVKM come from the germline V gene. This CDR3 region has 14 residues. CDR3 protein: CASRSLRSSYEQYF. The full variable domain, in which reference TRBV28 and TRBJ2-7 provide the parts outside the CDR3, is DVKVTQSSRYLVKRTGEKVFLECVQDMDHENMFWYRQDPGLGLRLIYFSYDVKMKEKGDIPEGYSVSREKKERFSLILESASTNQTSMYLCASRSLRSSYEQYFGPGTRLTVT.

The chain couples TRBV29-1 to TRBJ2-2; TCRdb returns TRBD2, unconfirmable since there is no DNA. The CDR3 sequence is 17 residues long. CDR1 SQVTM and CDR2 ANQGSEA come from the germline V gene. CDR3: CSVAGTSGSPNTGELFF.

The chain couples TRBV5-6 to TRBJ2-1; the D gene TCRdb calls, TRBD2, cannot be checked with no DNA. Germline CDR1 is SGHDT and CDR2 is YYEEEE. CDR3 size: 13 residues. CDR3 sequence reads: CASSQGLATEQFF. The whole variable domain, remainder taken from reference TRBV5-6 and TRBJ2-1, is DAGVTQSPTHLIKTRGQQVTLRCSPKSGHDTVSWYQQALGQGPQFIFQYYEEEERQRGNFPDRFSGHQFPNYSSELNVNALLLGDSALYLCASSQGLATEQFFGPGTRLTVL.